The sample holds one count of the clone carrying this T cell receptor beta chain. Its cognate antigen is unknown. This specimen comes from a study of blood T cells in healthy people across ages. General observations from the study: Possibly, changes in expanded clonotypes were confounded because donor CMV status was unknown. Naive T cell percentage and TCR beta diversity correlated strongly. More naive CD4+ cells and higher diversity marked long-lived donors relative to aged donors.

The total RNA that was extracted per sample amounted to at least 5.5 micrograms. The second PCR ran roughly 7 to 12 cycles with a sample-barcoded 5' primer and J-beta primers. TCRdb called the 5' RACE reads again in MiXCR, with one record for every CDR3 protein. Of approximately 850,000 distinct CDR3 sequences in the sample, 58% are singletons; the top ten hold 20% to 25%. V dropped 0 bases and J dropped 4 bases, with 10 bases sitting between them. There are 15 residues in the CDR3. The V gene's germline CDR1 is LGHDT and CDR2 YNNKEL (reference sequence). This sequence was found in a young man in good health. The chain couples TRBV3-1 to TRBJ2-1; D gene uncertain. Sequenced input: blood. CDR3 bases: TGTGCCAGCAGCCAAGAAGTGTTAGGTTACAATGAGCAGTTCTTC. It yields the protein CASSQEVLGYNEQFF.